Each of the 14 T cell receptor beta chains below was sequenced from the same sample in a study of blood T cells in healthy people across ages. Sample-barcoded 5' priming and a J-beta primer mix drove a second PCR of roughly 6 to 12 cycles. TCRdb redid the calling of the 5' RACE reads with MiXCR, one entry per CDR3 protein. The repertoire holds about 720,000 distinct CDR3 sequences, with about 20% as singletons. The sample taken for sequencing was blood. These receptors were collected from a man between 65 and 85 years old in good health.

The chain is built from TRBV5-1 and TRBJ1-6; D remains ambiguous. This CDR3 region has 16 residues. With 0 bases removed from V and 2 bases from J, the gap between germline ends came to 9 bases. The germline V gene encodes CDR1 SGHRS and CDR2 YFSETQ. CDR3 nucleotides: TGCGCCAGCAGCTTGGCGTGGGATGCCTATAATTCACCCCTCCACTTT. It yields the protein CASSLAWDAYNSPLHF.

The sample holds a few counts of this clonotype. The V call is TRBV12-3 or TRBV12-4, the J call TRBJ1-2; D possibly corresponds to TRBD1 (5 bases). This CDR3 is 12 amino acids long. V shed 6 bases and J shed 6 bases, with 11 bases lying between them. The CDR3 loop reads CASRSGRDGYTF. CDR3 sequence (DNA): TGTGCCAGCAGGTCGGGACGGGATGGCTACACCTTC.

This clonotype was recorded a few times. This chain joins TRBV12-3 or TRBV12-4 and TRBJ1-3, with D hard to call. This CDR3 has 15 amino acids. V was clipped by 5 bases and J by 1 base, with 12 bases between them. Written as DNA, the CDR3 is TGTGCCAGCAGTCCCCTGGGGATATCTGGAAACACCATATATTTT. Amino acids: CASSPLGISGNTIYF.

This clonotype has more than one count but fewer than ten. J is TRBJ1-5 and V is TRBV3-1; no firm D call. Trimming pared 0 bases from V and 2 bases from J, leaving 5 bases between. Germline values: CDR1 LGHDT, CDR2 YNNKEL (reference sequence). The CDR3 sequence is 14 residues long. The CDR3 DNA sequence: TGTGCCAGCAGCCAAGATTTCGGCAATCAGCCCCAGCATTTT. Protein: CASSQDFGNQPQHF.

CDR3: CASSKVGAFRYGYTF. The CDR3 coding sequence is TGTGCCAGCAGCAAAGTAGGCGCCTTTCGCTATGGCTACACCTTC. The chain recombines TRBV21-1 with TRBJ1-2; TRBD1 is the table's D call, not checked against the DNA. TRBV21-1 is reported as a pseudogene. CDR3 length: 15 amino acids.

The table lists this clonotype with many counts. The chain links TRBV7-9 to TRBJ2-2, with TRBD1 matching 9 bases. Germline values: CDR1 SEHNR, CDR2 FQNEAQ (reference sequence). V lost 8 bases and J lost 4; bases outside the gene matches: 8. The CDR3 has 15 amino acids. As DNA, the CDR3 is TGTGCCAGCTACCCCCGGGACAGGGCCACCGGGGAGCTGTTTTTT. Its protein is CASYPRDRATGELFF. Supplemented by reference TRBV7-9 and TRBJ2-2, the full variable domain reads DTGVSQNPRHKITKRGQNVTFRCDPISEHNRLYWYRQTLGQGPEFLTYFQNEAQLEKSRLLSDRFSAERPKGSFSTLEIQRTEQGDSAMYLCASYPRDRATGELFFGEGSRLTVL.

The chain couples TRBV15 to TRBJ2-3; TRBD1 aligns across 9 bases. The CDR3 is 15 residues long. The germline gives CDR1 LNHNV, CDR2 YYDKDF (reference sequence). Germline trimming cut 5 bases from V and 2 bases from J; bases unmatched to any gene: 5. CDR3 bases: TGTGCCACCAGCGAAAGGACAGGGGCCACAGATACGCAGTATTTT. This codes for CATSERTGATDTQYF.

This clonotype was seen more than once but under ten times. For the CDR3, the DNA is TGCAGTGCTAGAGATGAAAGCTATAACACTGAAGCTTTCTTT. Protein product: CSARDESYNTEAFF. The chain links TRBV20-1 to TRBJ1-1; D is unresolved. Germline V lookup: CDR1 DFQATT, CDR2 SNEGSKA (reference sequence). V lost 0 bases and J lost 2, with 10 bases in between. The CDR3 is made up of 14 amino acids.

The gene calls are TRBV7-2 and TRBJ1-3, with unresolved D. The CDR3 is 17 amino acids. The V and J ends lost 4 bases and 0 bases respectively, with 16 bases between them. From germline, CDR1 is SGHTA and CDR2 FQGNSA. CDR3 in DNA: TGTGCCAGCAGCTCAATCTCGGGCGCTAGCTCTGGAAACACCATATATTTT. Its translation: CASSSISGASSGNTIYF.

The chain couples TRBV12-3 or TRBV12-4 to TRBJ2-1, with 10 bases fitting TRBD2. CDR3 size: 16 residues. V was pared by 0 bases and J by 7 bases, with 6 bases of the junction left unmatched. CDR3 nucleotides: TGTGCCAGCAGTTTAGCGGAGGCTAGCGGGGGTAATGAGCAGTTCTTC. This codes for CASSLAEASGGNEQFF.

In this sample, this clonotype turned up many times. The chain recombines TRBV5-1 with TRBJ1-2; tentatively, D is TRBD1 (6 bases). The germline gives CDR1 SGHRS, CDR2 YFSETQ. V lost 4 bases, J lost 2 bases, and 12 bases lay in between. The CDR3 runs to 14 residues. This CDR3 is CASSLSDRNYGYTF. The CDR3 bases are TGCGCCAGCAGCCTAAGCGACAGGAACTATGGCTACACCTTC. The whole variable domain, filled in from reference TRBV5-1 and TRBJ1-2, reads KAGVTQTPRYLIKTRGQQVTLSCSPISGHRSVSWYQQTPGQGLQFLFEYFSETQRNKGNFPGRFSGRQFSNSRSEMNVSTLELGDSALYLCASSLSDRNYGYTFGSGTRLTVV.

The rearrangement joins TRBV5-1 to TRBJ2-1, with 9 nucleotides matching TRBD2. J lost 7 bases, V lost 0 bases, and 5 bases had no gene match. The CDR3 has 15 residues. The germline V gene has CDR1 SGHRS and CDR2 YFSETQ. The CDR3 coding sequence is TGCGCCAGCAGCTTGGCTGCGGGAGGGCCAAATGAGCAGTTCTTC. Amino acid sequence: CASSLAAGGPNEQFF.

This chain connects TRBV5-1 to TRBJ1-4; D is uncertain. Per the germline V gene, CDR1 is SGHRS and CDR2 is YFSETQ. The CDR3 is made up of 14 amino acids. The V end lost 2 bases, the J end lost 3 bases, and 8 bases lay between the germline ends. The CDR3 is CASSFTAANEKLFF. The CDR3 DNA follows: TGCGCCAGCAGCTTTACAGCGGCTAATGAAAAACTGTTTTTT.

V and J are TRBV12-3 or TRBV12-4 and TRBJ1-3, with unresolved D. The CDR3 has 16 amino acids. V was shortened by 11 bases and J by 3 bases, with 23 bases between the two germline ends. The CDR3 reads CACEASTNSLGNTIYF. The DNA of the CDR3 is TGTGCCTGTGAGGCCTCTACGAACAGTCTTGGAAACACCATATATTTT.